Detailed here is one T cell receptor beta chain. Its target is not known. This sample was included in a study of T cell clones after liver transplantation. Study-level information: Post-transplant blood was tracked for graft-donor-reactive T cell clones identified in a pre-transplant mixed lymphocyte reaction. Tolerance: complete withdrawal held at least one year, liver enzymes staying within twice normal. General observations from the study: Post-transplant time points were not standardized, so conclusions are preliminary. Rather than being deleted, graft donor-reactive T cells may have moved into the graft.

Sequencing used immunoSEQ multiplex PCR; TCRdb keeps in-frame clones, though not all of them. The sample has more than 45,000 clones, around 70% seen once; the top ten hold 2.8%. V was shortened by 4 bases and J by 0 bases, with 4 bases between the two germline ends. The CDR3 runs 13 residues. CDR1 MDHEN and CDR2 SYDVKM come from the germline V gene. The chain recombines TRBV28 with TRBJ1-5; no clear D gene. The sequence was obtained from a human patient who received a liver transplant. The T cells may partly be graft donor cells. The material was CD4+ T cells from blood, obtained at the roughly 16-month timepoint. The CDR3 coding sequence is TGTGCCAGCAGTTCTTATAGCAATCAGCCCCAGCATTTT. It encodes CASSSYSNQPQHF.